Below are 32 T cell receptor beta chains sequenced from a single sample in a study of blood T cells in healthy people across ages. Then a second PCR, running roughly 7 to 11 cycles, was carried out with a sample-barcoded 5' primer and a J-beta primer mix. TCRdb redid the calling of the 5' RACE reads with MiXCR, one entry per CDR3 protein. The sample holds 600,000 or so distinct CDR3 sequences; around 31% are singletons and the top ten take around a sixth. The sequencing input was blood. These receptors all come from a woman of 80 years or more in good health.

As DNA, the CDR3 is TGTGCCAGCAGCTCTCTGCGGGAGCAGTTCTTC. Translation gives CASSSLREQFF. The rearrangement uses TRBV12-3 or TRBV12-4 and TRBJ2-1; D call uncertain. Deletions cut 6 bases from V and 10 bases from J, with 10 bases between. The CDR3 consists of 11 residues.

This clonotype was counted at least ten times. This chain connects TRBV6-2 or TRBV6-3 to TRBJ2-7; 7 bases fit TRBD2. The V segment lost 7 bases and the J segment 3 bases; nucleotides outside the gene matches: 12. This CDR3 is 15 amino acids long. From germline, CDR1 is MNHEY and CDR2 SVGEGT. The CDR3 DNA follows: TGTGCCAGCAACCTCGACACGGGGGGTTTCTACGAGCAGTACTTC. As protein: CASNLDTGGFYEQYF.

The CDR3 nucleotides read TGTGCCAGCAGTTTATCGGCGGGCGGGTACAATGAGCAGTTCTTC. This encodes CASSLSAGGYNEQFF. V usage is TRBV27 and J usage is TRBJ2-1, with TRBD2 as a possible D gene (5 bases). The CDR3 has 15 amino acids. V gave up 0 bases and J gave up 4 bases, with 10 bases separating them. Germline assignment: CDR1 MNHEY and CDR2 SMNVEV (reference sequence).

The rearrangement uses TRBV19 and TRBJ2-3, with 7 bases fitting TRBD2. The V and J ends lost 1 base and 1 base, in that order; junction bases with no gene match: 2. CDR1 LNHDA and CDR2 SQIVND come from the germline V gene (reference sequence). The CDR3 contains 15 residues. The CDR3 loop is CASSIGRGGTDTQYF. The CDR3 nucleotides read TGTGCCAGTAGTATAGGACGGGGGGGCACAGATACGCAGTATTTT.

The rearrangement links TRBV4-2 to TRBJ2-7, with 7 bases lining up with TRBD1. This CDR3 contains 15 residues. J lost 7 bases, V lost 4 bases, and 13 bases had no gene match. Looked up from germline, CDR1 is LGHNA and CDR2 is YNFKEQ. Here the CDR3 reads CASSLRGQQYNEQYF. CDR3 DNA sequence: TGTGCCAGCAGCCTACGGGGACAGCAGTACAATGAGCAGTACTTC.

This clonotype has a count of ten or more. CDR3: CASSNRGILVHTQYF. The CDR3 nucleotides read TGTGCCAGCAGCAATCGAGGAATTTTGGTCCATACGCAGTATTTT. This chain links TRBV21-1 with TRBJ2-3. TRBV21-1 is a known pseudogene. This CDR3 contains 15 residues.

The chain combines TRBV27 with TRBJ2-3; D is perhaps TRBD2 (5 bases). Germline CDR1 MNHEY, CDR2 SMNVEV (reference sequence). The germline V and J ends were trimmed by 7 bases and 7 bases, with 21 bases remaining between them. CDR3 length equals 15 residues. In DNA form, the CDR3 reads TGTGCCAGCACCCCGACCCGGGCTAGCATGAATACGCAGTATTTT. Amino acids: CASTPTRASMNTQYF.

This clonotype was seen repeatedly, ten times or more. V gene TRBV10-3 combines with J gene TRBJ2-1; TRBD2 aligns across 7 bases. Germline lookup yields CDR1 ENHRY and CDR2 SYGVKD. The CDR3 contains 14 residues. The junction had 7 bases not matched to a gene; V was cut back by 4 bases and J by 7 bases. In nucleotides, the CDR3 is TGTGCCATCAGTGTCGGACTAGAGGAGAATGAGCAGTTCTTC. Residues: CAISVGLEENEQFF.

This clonotype was found once. The chain uses TRBV20-1 and TRBJ2-1, with TRBD2 matching over 15 bases. Germline loops: CDR1 DFQATT, CDR2 SNEGSKA (reference sequence). After removal of 3 bases from V and 9 bases from J, the junction contained 3 bases not matched to a gene. CDR3 length: 14 amino acids. The CDR3 loop is CSARGLAGGAEQFF. In DNA form, the CDR3 reads TGCAGTGCTAGGGGACTAGCGGGGGGAGCTGAGCAGTTCTTC.

The chain is built from TRBV6-2 or TRBV6-3 and TRBJ2-4; 9 nucleotides agree with TRBD1. Near its end, the DNA agrees better with TRBJ2-7, so the J call may be wrong. CDR3 length equals 13 residues. Per germline, CDR1 MNHEY and CDR2 SVGEGT. CDR3 amino acids: CAINRDRVDEQYF. The CDR3 bases are TGTGCCATCAACCGGGACAGGGTCGACGAGCAGTACTTC.

The V and J genes are TRBV24-1 and TRBJ1-5; TRBD1 matches at 10 bases. The V and J ends lost 3 bases and 2 bases, in that order; junction bases with no gene match: 12. CDR1 is KGHDR and CDR2 is SFDVKD in the germline V gene. The CDR3 is 19 amino acids. The CDR3 sequence: CATSDASGTGVPGNQPQHF. CDR3 nucleotide sequence: TGTGCCACCAGTGATGCCTCCGGGACAGGGGTCCCCGGCAATCAGCCCCAGCATTTT.

This clonotype occurred many times. The chain joins TRBV20-1 to TRBJ2-1; 8 nucleotides align to TRBD1. This CDR3 has 12 amino acids. Germline V CDR1 and CDR2: DFQATT, SNEGSKA (reference sequence). The J segment lost 10 bases and the V segment lost 0 bases, leaving 2 bases of the junction unmatched. Written as DNA, the CDR3 is TGCAGTGCTAGAGACAGGGGGCACGAGCAGTTCTTC. This gives the protein CSARDRGHEQFF.

On this clonotype itself: An end of the junction differs from the germline gene, which may be a read error. This chain joins TRBV20-1 and TRBJ2-5; 10 bases line up with TRBD2. This CDR3 has 17 residues. The germline CDR1 and CDR2 sequences are DFQATT and SNEGSKA (reference sequence). CDR3 bases: TGCAGTACTAGAGATGCGGGTCTAGCGGGGGCCCACAATGAGCAGTACTTC. It yields the protein CSTRDAGLAGAHNEQYF.

This clonotype was observed many times. The gene calls are TRBV7-9 and TRBJ1-1; D not certain. V was pared by 4 bases and J by 3 bases, with 12 bases between. The CDR3 is 14 amino acids. Germline V CDR1 and CDR2: SEHNR, FQNEAQ (reference sequence). CDR3 sequence reads: CASSSQHWDTEAFF. CDR3 DNA sequence: TGTGCCAGCAGCTCCCAACATTGGGACACTGAAGCTTTCTTT.

This clonotype was counted ten times or more. V gene TRBV5-1 combines with J gene TRBJ1-1; D ambiguous. V lost 1 base, J lost 1 base, and 8 bases lay in between. The germline gives CDR1 SGHRS, CDR2 YFSETQ. The CDR3 is 14 residues long. The CDR3 region is CASSLSEANTEAFF. Here the CDR3 DNA reads TGCGCCAGCAGCTTGTCGGAGGCGAACACTGAAGCTTTCTTT.

The chain has TRBV5-6 and TRBJ1-1; D is ambiguous. The CDR3 spans 13 residues. V gave up 6 bases and J gave up 0 bases, with 9 bases separating them. Germline V gene lookup returns CDR1 SGHDT and CDR2 YYEEEE. This chain's CDR3 is CASTLSLNTEAFF. CDR3 bases: TGTGCCAGCACTTTAAGCCTGAACACTGAAGCTTTCTTT.

This chain uses TRBV11-2 with TRBJ2-3, with a weak D call TRBD1 (6 bases). Per the germline V gene, CDR1 is SGHAT and CDR2 is FQNNGV. V gave up 1 base and J gave up 3 bases, with 11 bases separating them. This CDR3 is built from 15 residues. CDR3 protein: CASSLAGAPTDTQYF. CDR3 nucleotide sequence: TGTGCCAGCAGCTTAGCAGGGGCCCCTACAGATACGCAGTATTTT. Full variable domain (rest looked up from reference TRBV11-2 and TRBJ2-3): EAGVAQSPRYKIIEKRQSVAFWCNPISGHATLYWYQQILGQGPKLLIQFQNNGVVDDSQLPKDRFSAERLKGVDSTLKIQPAKLEDSAVYLCASSLAGAPTDTQYFGPGTRLTVL.

CDR3 protein: CASSLALSGGSYNEQFF. In nucleotides, the CDR3 is TGCGCCAGCAGCTTGGCCCTTTCGGGGGGCTCCTACAATGAGCAGTTCTTC. The V and J genes are TRBV5-1 and TRBJ2-1; 7 positions match TRBD2. CDR3 length: 17 amino acids. CDR1 and CDR2 (germline): SGHRS, YFSETQ. V lost 0 bases, J lost 0 bases, and 6 bases stayed unmatched.

The chain joins TRBV20-1 to TRBJ2-5; 9 positions agree with TRBD2. Germline V gene data show CDR1 as DFQATT and CDR2 as SNEGSKA (reference sequence). The CDR3 contains 16 residues. V was pared by 5 bases and J by 3 bases, with 13 bases of the junction left unmatched. This chain's CDR3 is CSAVQSVLAGKETQYF. The CDR3 nucleotides read TGCAGTGCTGTCCAGTCCGTCCTAGCGGGGAAAGAGACCCAGTACTTC.

This clonotype came up many times. This chain links TRBV10-3 with TRBJ1-6; D is ambiguous. CDR1 is ENHRY and CDR2 is SYGVKD in the germline V gene. This CDR3 has 15 amino acids. V lost 0 bases and J lost 7, with 10 bases in between. CDR3 in amino acids: CAISESRRENSPLHF. In DNA form, the CDR3 reads TGTGCCATCAGTGAGTCACGGCGGGAGAATTCACCCCTCCACTTT.

This clonotype showed up many times. A clone one base away is much larger, so this may be a read error. The genes are TRBV4-2 and TRBJ2-5; 10 nucleotides line up with TRBD1. V lost 2 bases to trimming and J lost 11 bases; unmatched junction nucleotides: 14. CDR1 and CDR2 (germline): LGHNA, YNFKEQ. This CDR3 has 16 residues. In DNA, the CDR3 is TGTGCCAGCAGCCAACTGACAGGGGGCTGGGACAATGAGCAGTACTTC. Its translation is CASSQLTGGWDNEQYF.

In this sample, this clonotype turned up many times. The chain links TRBV27 to TRBJ2-7; 9 bases are a match to TRBD1. Germline CDR1 is MNHEY and CDR2 is SMNVEV (reference sequence). The CDR3 spans 12 residues. V was pared by 6 bases and J by 8 bases, with 5 bases of the junction left unmatched. For the CDR3, the DNA is TGTGCCAGCAGAGTGACAGGGGGGCAGCAGTACTTC. Its protein is CASRVTGGQQYF.

This clonotype was observed many times. V is TRBV7-2 and J is TRBJ1-1; TRBD1 matches 7 bases. The CDR3 spans 14 residues. Germline CDR1 and CDR2: SGHTA and FQGNSA. Trimming took 5 bases from V and 4 from J; bases not matched to a gene: 7. CDR3 sequence reads: CASSSYRGSTEAFF. The CDR3, as DNA: TGTGCCAGCAGCAGCTACAGGGGATCCACTGAAGCTTTCTTT.

This clonotype was seen a handful of times. A much larger clone lies one base from this, so it may be a read error. The CDR3 spells CASSLAQDCGYTF. CDR3 nucleotides: TGTGCCAGCAGCTTAGCACAGGACTGTGGCTACACCTTC. The genes are TRBV7-8 and TRBJ1-2, with D perhaps TRBD1 (5 bases). The length of the CDR3 is 13 residues. CDR1 and CDR2 from the germline V gene are SGHVS and FQNEAQ. V lost 0 bases to trimming and J lost 7 bases, with 9 bases between them.

This clonotype was found many times. The V call is TRBV3-1, the J call TRBJ2-5; D remains ambiguous. Per the germline V gene, CDR1 is LGHDT and CDR2 is YNNKEL (reference sequence). This CDR3 has 17 amino acids. The V and J ends lost 4 bases and 1 base respectively, with 19 bases between them. In nucleotides, the CDR3 is TGTGCCAGCAGCCCTCCCCGTCGGAGCGCCGTCCAAGAGACCCAGTACTTC. Protein sequence: CASSPPRRSAVQETQYF.

The chain couples TRBV7-2 to TRBJ2-3, with 7 bases that match TRBD1. Germline CDR1 and CDR2: SGHTA and FQGNSA. CDR3 length equals 17 residues. V was clipped by 0 bases and J by 1 base; unmatched bases: 7. The CDR3 protein is CASSLASGQLRTDTQYF. CDR3 DNA sequence: TGTGCCAGCAGCTTAGCCTCGGGACAGTTACGCACAGATACGCAGTATTTT.

This clonotype was counted ten times or more. CDR3 sequence (DNA): TGTGCCAGCAGGCGACAGGTCGAGCAGTACTTC. As protein: CASRRQVEQYF. This rearrangement joins TRBV28 to TRBJ2-7; a possible D gene is TRBD1 (6 bases). This CDR3 is built from 11 residues. V shed 6 bases and J shed 6 bases, with 9 bases lying between them. Germline assignment: CDR1 MDHEN and CDR2 SYDVKM.

Points on this clonotype: A read error is possible here, since a much larger clone lies one base away. This CDR3 is CASSLTFDRGNEQYF. The CDR3 DNA sequence: TGCGCCAGCAGCTTGACTTTTGACAGGGGTAATGAGCAGTACTTC. The V gene is TRBV5-1, the J gene TRBJ2-7; 8 nucleotides line up with TRBD1. J gave up 7 bases and V 1 base, and 10 bases lay outside the gene matches. Germline CDR1 is SGHRS and CDR2 is YFSETQ. The CDR3 has 15 residues. Complete variable domain (other parts from reference TRBV5-1 and TRBJ2-7): KAGVTQTPRYLIKTRGQQVTLSCSPISGHRSVSWYQQTPGQGLQFLFEYFSETQRNKGNFPGRFSGRQFSNSRSEMNVSTLELGDSALYLCASSLTFDRGNEQYFGPGTRLTVT.

This clonotype was counted only a few times. The genes are TRBV6-5 and TRBJ2-1, with a tentative D call TRBD2 (6 bases). The germline CDR1 and CDR2 sequences are MNHEY and SVGAGI. The CDR3 is 15 amino acids. Deletions cut 5 bases from V and 3 bases from J, with 14 bases between. The DNA of the CDR3 is TGTGCCAGCAGTCCCCTCCTAGCGAACTACAATGAGCAGTTCTTC. Its protein product is CASSPLLANYNEQFF.

As regards this clonotype: An end of the junction does not agree with germline; a read error may underlie this. This sequence joins TRBV5-1 and TRBJ2-6, with D possibly being TRBD1 or TRBD2 (5 bases each). The germline V gene encodes CDR1 SGHRS and CDR2 YFSETQ. This CDR3 is built from 17 residues. For the CDR3, the DNA is TGCGCCAGCAACTTGGTTTTGGGGGATTCTGGGGCCAACGTCCTGACTTTC. Residues: CASNLVLGDSGANVLTF.

The chain joins TRBV5-6 to TRBJ1-5, with D uncertain. Trimming removed 4 bases at V and 2 bases at J, with 10 bases between. CDR1 is SGHDT and CDR2 is YYEEEE in the germline V gene. This CDR3 is 14 amino acids long. The CDR3 sequence is CASSTPGGNQPQHF. CDR3 nucleotide sequence: TGTGCCAGCAGCACTCCCGGGGGCAATCAGCCCCAGCATTTT.

Comment on this clonotype: This may arise from a read error, as a much more abundant clone is one base away. The gene calls are TRBV20-1 and TRBJ1-2, with D perhaps TRBD1 (6 bases). V was pared by 0 bases and J by 4 bases, with 12 bases between. The CDR3 has 14 amino acids. Germline loops: CDR1 DFQATT, CDR2 SNEGSKA (reference sequence). For the CDR3, the DNA is TGCAGTGCTAGAGAGGGGGGCATGATCTATGGCTACACCTTC. This translates into CSAREGGMIYGYTF.